The source of this T cell receptor (beta chain) is a study of blood T cell repertoires in COVID-19. The length of the CDR3 is 11 residues. The V end lost 3 bases, the J end lost 7 bases, and 7 bases lay between the germline ends. CDR1 is SGHDN and CDR2 is FVKESK in the germline V gene. Only in-frame clones appear in the TCRdb table, and some are missing; sequencing was by immunoSEQ multiplex PCR. Here the sample spans over 90,000 clones, 65% to 85% being singletons. The clonotype originates from a man older than 75 with active or convalescent COVID-19. The chain is built from TRBV14 and TRBJ2-7; D may be TRBD2 (6 bases). Material for sequencing was peripheral blood. The CDR3 region is CASSQGGEQYF. CDR3 DNA: TGTGCCAGCAGCCAGGGGGGTGAGCAGTACTTC.